This T cell receptor (beta chain) was captured by sequencing in a study of OX40 agonist ivuxolimab in advanced cancers. As for the study in general: A diagnosis of hepatocellular carcinoma, melanoma, renal cell or head and neck cancer was present in dose-escalation patients.

The V segment lost 4 bases and the J segment 4 bases; nucleotides outside the gene matches: 11. Germline V gene lookup returns CDR1 MNHNY and CDR2 SVGAGI (reference sequence). This CDR3 has 16 residues. TCRdb's table, derived via immunoSEQ multiplex PCR, lists solely in-frame clones and lacks some. Of 100,000 to 150,000 clones in the sample, over 75% were seen once. This TCR was sampled from an adult with an advanced solid tumor such as melanoma, head and neck, liver or kidney cancer. This specimen was CD4+ or CD8+ T cells sorted from blood, taken in a trial of the OX40 agonist ivuxolimab. J is TRBJ2-7 and V is TRBV6-6, with 9 bases matching TRBD1. The CDR3 bases are TGTGCCAGCAGTTCCCAATGGACAGGGGCCTCGTACGAGCAGTACTTC. Translated: CASSSQWTGASYEQYF.